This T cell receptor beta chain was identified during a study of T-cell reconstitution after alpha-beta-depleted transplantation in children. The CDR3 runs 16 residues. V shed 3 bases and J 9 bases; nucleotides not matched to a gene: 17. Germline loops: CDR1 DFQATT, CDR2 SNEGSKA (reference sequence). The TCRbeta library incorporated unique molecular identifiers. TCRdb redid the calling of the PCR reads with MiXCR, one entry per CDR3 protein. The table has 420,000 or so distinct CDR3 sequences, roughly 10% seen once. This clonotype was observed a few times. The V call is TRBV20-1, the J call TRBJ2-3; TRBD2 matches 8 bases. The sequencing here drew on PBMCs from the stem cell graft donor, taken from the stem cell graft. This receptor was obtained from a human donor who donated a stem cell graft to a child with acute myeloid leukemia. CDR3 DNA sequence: TGCAGTGCTAGCAAGACTAGAAGCATTACGGGAGGGACGCAGTATTTT. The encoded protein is CSASKTRSITGGTQYF.